A single T cell receptor beta chain is shown here with its context. Its specificity is unknown. The data are from a study of shared clonotypes between healthy human individuals. General study points: Blood was the sole source, and tissue repertoires probably differ.

From germline, CDR1 is LNHDA and CDR2 SQIVND (reference sequence). This CDR3 region has 15 residues. Trimming removed 7 bases at V and 8 bases at J, with 23 bases between. Assay used: immunoSEQ multiplex PCR; TCRdb lists only in-frame clones, some missing. The sample lists hundreds of thousands of clones, around 86% occurring once. The sequenced material came from memory CD8+ T cells sorted from blood. Subset given: CD45RO+ cells pooled with CCR7-negative TemRA cells. This sequence originates from a man aged 18 to 29 in good health. The chain uses TRBV19 and TRBJ1-2; tentatively, D is TRBD1 (6 bases). Written as DNA, the CDR3 is TGTGCCAGTACTCTAGAGGGGTCAGGGGCGTCGGGCTACACCTTC. Its translation: CASTLEGSGASGYTF. Full variable domain (rest looked up from reference TRBV19 and TRBJ1-2): DGGITQSPKYLFRKEGQNVTLSCEQNLNHDAMYWYRQDPGQGLRLIYYSQIVNDFQKGDIAEGYSVSREKKESFPLTVTSAQKNPTAFYLCASTLEGSGASGYTFGSGTRLTVV.